This entry lists 29 T cell receptor beta chains sequenced from one sample in a study of CD8+CD57+ T cells in acquired aplastic anemia (dated by TCRdb to 2016 to 2019). Patients chosen for sequencing had shown expansion of CD8+CD57+ cells by flow cytometry. The instrument given in TCRdb is Illumina HiSeq 2000. TCR beta VDJ combination and CDR3 sequence profiling used genomic DNA as the template. Using fastp at Q25 and MiXCR, TCRdb reprocessed the public reads and kept productive beta chains. CDR3 protein sequences are deduplicated, and each keeps its most common genes and DNA. The sample table shows 310,000 or so distinct CDR3 sequences, and roughly 53% are seen once. The top ten constitute 1% to 1.5% of the sample. Input material: sorted CD4+, CD8+, or CD8+CD57+ T cells (not recorded which) from PBMCs. The receptors derive from a human donor with aplastic anemia.

J is TRBJ2-7 and V is TRBV20-1, with D unresolved. V lost 8 bases, J lost 7 bases, and 24 bases lay in between. Germline V gene sequence: CDR1 DFQATT, CDR2 SNEGSKA (reference sequence). The CDR3 extends over 14 amino acids. CDR3 sequence reads: CSRTIAPGLGEQYF. The CDR3 DNA reads as TGCAGTCGCACAATAGCCCCGGGCTTAGGGGAGCAGTACTTC.

The chain employs TRBV9 and TRBJ1-6, with D possibly being TRBD1 (5 bases). Germline CDR1 and CDR2: SGDLS and YYNGEE. The CDR3 length is 15 residues. With 4 bases removed from V and 7 bases from J, the gap between germline ends came to 15 bases. As DNA, the CDR3 is TGTGCCAGCAGCTTGGGGACGGAATCCAATTCACCCCTCCACTTT. Translated, it gives CASSLGTESNSPLHF.

Details on this clonotype: One base away lies a much larger clone, so this may be a sequencing read error. The conserved closing phenylalanine or tryptophan is absent in this CDR3, likely reflecting a read error. V usage is TRBV6-5 and J usage is TRBJ2-7; D tentatively reads TRBD1 or TRBD2 (5 bases each). The germline CDR1 and CDR2 sequences are MNHEY and SVGAGI. CDR3 size: 16 residues. The V end lost 5 bases, the J end lost 0 bases, and 17 bases lay between the germline ends. This CDR3 is CASSTYVGTSSYEQYL. The CDR3 DNA follows: TGTGCCAGCAGTACGTACGTCGGGACGTCCTCCTACGAGCAGTACCTC.

This chain connects TRBV19 to TRBJ2-7, with D hard to call. The V gene lost 2 bases and the J gene lost 1 base, with 6 bases spanning the gap. The CDR3 is 13 residues long. Germline V CDR1 and CDR2: LNHDA, SQIVND (reference sequence). CDR3 protein: CASSIKVSYEQYF. The CDR3 nucleotides are TGTGCCAGTAGTATAAAGGTATCCTACGAGCAGTACTTC.

This clonotype showed up just a few times. The V call is TRBV29-1, the J call TRBJ2-1, with D perhaps TRBD1 (5 bases). This CDR3 comprises 15 residues. Germline lookup yields CDR1 SQVTM and CDR2 ANQGSEA. V lost 4 bases and J lost 5, with 18 bases in between. CDR3 sequence (DNA): TGCAGCGTTGTGCCCAATGGACATTTTAACAATGAGCAGTTCTTC. It encodes CSVVPNGHFNNEQFF.

Only one count was recorded for this clonotype. The chain uses TRBV5-6 and TRBJ1-4, with D possibly matching TRBD1 (6 bases). This CDR3 is 14 amino acids long. Germline CDR1 and CDR2: SGHDT and YYEEEE. V was cut by 4 bases and J by 3 bases, with 10 bases left in between. CDR3 sequence reads: CASSTRQANEKLFF. The DNA for the CDR3 is TGTGCCAGCAGCACCAGACAGGCTAATGAAAAACTGTTTTTT. Full variable domain (rest looked up from reference TRBV5-6 and TRBJ1-4): DAGVTQSPTHLIKTRGQQVTLRCSPKSGHDTVSWYQQALGQGPQFIFQYYEEEERQRGNFPDRFSGHQFPNYSSELNVNALLLGDSALYLCASSTRQANEKLFFGSGTQLSVL.

The chain has TRBV15 and TRBJ2-7; TRBD1 aligns across 7 bases. Germline CDR1 and CDR2: LNHNV and YYDKDF (reference sequence). Trimming at V came to 4 bases and at J to 3 bases, leaving 12 bases not matched to a gene. This CDR3 has 16 amino acids. Here the CDR3 DNA reads TGTGCCACCAGCAACGAATCGCCGGGACAGTACTACGAGCAGTACTTC. Translation gives CATSNESPGQYYEQYF.

This clonotype was picked up many times. The chain couples TRBV6-1 to TRBJ2-1; D gene ambiguous. Deletions cut 2 bases from V and 6 bases from J, with 8 bases between. This CDR3 is 13 amino acids long. Germline V lookup: CDR1 MNHNS, CDR2 SASEGT. The CDR3 nucleotides read TGTGCCAGCAGTGAAATAACTATCAATGAGCAGTTCTTC. Translating it yields CASSEITINEQFF.

Many counts were recorded for this clonotype. The CDR3 sequence: CASRVKSNTEAFF. DNA for the CDR3: TGTGCCAGCAGGGTTAAATCGAACACTGAAGCTTTCTTT. V and J are TRBV2 and TRBJ1-1; D not certain. The V end lost 6 bases, the J end lost 1 base, and 9 bases lay between the germline ends. CDR3 length: 13 amino acids. CDR1 is SNHLY, CDR2 FYNNEI, per germline.

This clonotype was counted a few times. V gene TRBV7-6 combines with J gene TRBJ1-4; D is possibly TRBD1 (5 bases). The V gene lost 3 bases and the J gene lost 4 bases, with 12 bases spanning the gap. Germline loops: CDR1 SGHVS, CDR2 FNYEAQ. This CDR3 contains 15 residues. The CDR3 reads CASSFTGGGNEKLFF. CDR3 DNA: TGTGCCAGCAGCTTTACCGGGGGAGGTAATGAAAAACTGTTTTTT.

The chain is built from TRBV19 and TRBJ1-1, with D tentatively TRBD1 (6 bases). The CDR3 loop spans 15 amino acids. V was cut by 5 bases and J by 1 base, with 14 bases left in between. Germline V gene sequence: CDR1 LNHDA, CDR2 SQIVND (reference sequence). The CDR3 sequence is CASSPTDRQNTEAFF. In DNA form, the CDR3 reads TGTGCCAGTAGTCCCACCGACAGGCAGAACACTGAAGCTTTCTTT.

The CDR3 nucleotides are TGTGCCAGCAGCAGTTTTGAGGTGGGAAAACTGTTTTTT. This translates into CASSSFEVGKLFF. The chain combines TRBV12-3 or TRBV12-4 with TRBJ1-4; D uncertain. V lost 6 bases and J lost 10, with 15 bases in between. This CDR3 is built from 13 residues.

The gene calls are TRBV5-6 and TRBJ2-2, with 13 bases aligning to TRBD2. Unmatched junction bases numbered 11, after V lost 4 bases and J lost 8 bases. This CDR3 is 17 amino acids long. CDR1 SGHDT and CDR2 YYEEEE come from the germline V gene. The CDR3 DNA follows: TGTGCCAGCAGCAATGTACTAGCGGGAGGGCCCGGAGGGGAGCTGTTTTTT. Residues: CASSNVLAGGPGGELFF.

Notes on this clonotype: An end of the junction differs from the germline gene, which may be a read error. The CDR3 loop reads CASSLLAGGPQGTQYF. As DNA, the CDR3 is TGTGCCAGCAGCTTGCTAGCGGGGGGTCCACAAGGGACCCAGTACTTC. The chain links TRBV7-2 to TRBJ2-5, with 11 bases aligning to TRBD2. The CDR3 has 16 amino acids. Germline V gives CDR1 SGHTA, CDR2 FQGNSA. Full variable domain (missing parts from reference TRBV7-2 and TRBJ2-5): GAGVSQSPSNKVTEKGKDVELRCDPISGHTALYWYRQSLGQGLEFLIYFQGNSAPDKSGLPSDRFSAERTGGSVSTLTIQRTQQEDSAVYLCASSLLAGGPQGTQYFGPGTRLLVL.

The CDR3 bases are TGTGCCAGCGTAGACATGGACAACCCCTACGAGCAGTACTTC. Protein product: CASVDMDNPYEQYF. The V gene is TRBV2, the J gene TRBJ2-7; D is perhaps TRBD1 (5 bases). Germline lookup yields CDR1 SNHLY and CDR2 FYNNEI. The CDR3 contains 14 residues. The V and J ends lost 8 bases and 2 bases respectively, with 16 bases between them.

The chain recombines TRBV7-9 with TRBJ1-1; D gene ambiguous. V was shortened by 6 bases and J by 3 bases, with 17 bases between the two germline ends. CDR1 SEHNR and CDR2 FQNEAQ come from the germline V gene (reference sequence). This CDR3 region has 15 residues. Here the CDR3 reads CASSVHSRGDTEAFF. As DNA, the CDR3 is TGTGCCAGCAGTGTTCACTCCCGCGGGGACACTGAAGCTTTCTTT.

The chain carries TRBV29-1 and TRBJ2-7; the match to TRBD1 covers 12 bases. Germline CDR1 SQVTM, CDR2 ANQGSEA. V trimming: 3 bases; J trimming: 7 bases; junction bases outside the gene matches: 7. The CDR3 has 14 amino acids. The CDR3 DNA reads as TGCAGCGTTGAGGCTGGGACAGGGGGCGGTGAGCAGTACTTC. It encodes CSVEAGTGGGEQYF.

The J gene is TRBJ2-7, the V gene TRBV15; no firm D call. This CDR3 contains 13 residues. Germline values: CDR1 LNHNV, CDR2 YYDKDF (reference sequence). V lost 0 bases and J lost 0, with 3 bases in between. CDR3 nucleotides: TGTGCCACCAGCAGAGAGGTCTCCTACGAGCAGTACTTC. As protein: CATSREVSYEQYF.

In its sample, this clonotype was seen once. The rearrangement uses TRBV7-2 and TRBJ2-1; D unclear. The CDR3 extends over 15 amino acids. V lost 1 base, J lost 4 bases, and 11 bases lay in between. CDR1 is SGHTA and CDR2 is FQGNSA in the germline V gene. In nucleotides, the CDR3 is TGTGCCAGCAGCTTAGTATCCGTGGGGTACAATGAGCAGTTCTTC. This codes for CASSLVSVGYNEQFF.

V and J are TRBV7-2 and TRBJ1-2, with 7 bases that match TRBD1. J lost 14 bases, V lost 4 bases, and 16 bases had no gene match. Per the germline V gene, CDR1 is SGHTA and CDR2 is FQGNSA. The CDR3 is made up of 14 amino acids. CDR3 bases: TGTGCCAGCAGCTACCGACAGGGTGAGACCCTGAAGACCTTC. It translates to CASSYRQGETLKTF.

In the case of this clonotype: Sequence at one end of the junction differs from germline and may be a read error. V usage is TRBV7-2 and J usage is TRBJ2-7, with 10 positions matching TRBD1. The CDR3 has 15 amino acids. Germline-derived CDR1 and CDR2 are SGHTA and FQGNSA. CDR3 loop: CASSPGQGSSYGQYF. CDR3 bases: TGTGCCAGCAGCCCGGGACAGGGGAGCTCCTACGGGCAGTACTTC. Supplemented by reference TRBV7-2 and TRBJ2-7, the full variable domain reads GAGVSQSPSNKVTEKGKDVELRCDPISGHTALYWYRQSLGQGLEFLIYFQGNSAPDKSGLPSDRFSAERTGGSVSTLTIQRTQQEDSAVYLCASSPGQGSSYGQYFGPGTRLTVT.

The gene calls are TRBV19 and TRBJ1-5; 9 nucleotides agree with TRBD1. Germline loops: CDR1 LNHDA, CDR2 SQIVND (reference sequence). The CDR3 totals 13 residues. V dropped 8 bases and J dropped 5; count of bases not matched to a gene: 4. CDR3 region: CASLRQGDQPQHF. The CDR3 nucleotides are TGTGCCAGTCTCCGACAGGGGGATCAGCCCCAGCATTTT.

Only a few counts were recorded for this clonotype. V usage is TRBV7-3 and J usage is TRBJ2-1; no reliable D call. V lost 5 bases to trimming and J lost 8 bases, with 13 bases between them. Germline V gene sequence: CDR1 SGHTA, CDR2 FQGTGA. The CDR3 has 13 amino acids. CDR3 residues: CASSPQQADEQFF. The CDR3 DNA reads as TGTGCCAGCAGCCCCCAGCAGGCGGATGAGCAGTTCTTC.

As to this clonotype: The junction departs from germline at one end; a sequencing error may be responsible. V gene TRBV9 combines with J gene TRBJ1-2, with TRBD1 matching 8 bases. The CDR3 is 16 residues long. Germline V gene data show CDR1 as SGDLS and CDR2 as YYNGEE. CDR3 sequence (DNA): TGTGCCGGCAGCCAAGAAGGGACAGGAGGTAACTATGGCTACACCTTC. Its protein is CAGSQEGTGGNYGYTF.

This clonotype was counted once. J is TRBJ1-2 and V is TRBV12-3 or TRBV12-4; D gene uncertain. V was trimmed by 1 base and J by 7 bases, leaving 13 bases between them. This CDR3 comprises 14 residues. The CDR3 loop reads CASSLGAVASGYTF. CDR3 DNA: TGTGCCAGCAGTTTAGGGGCGGTGGCCTCTGGCTACACCTTC.

V gene TRBV19 combines with J gene TRBJ1-2, with 8 nucleotides matching TRBD1. CDR3 length equals 14 residues. The germline CDR1 and CDR2 sequences are LNHDA and SQIVND (reference sequence). After removal of 6 bases from V and 4 bases from J, the junction contained 7 bases not matched to a gene. This CDR3 is CASSSTGTGYGYTF. In nucleotides, the CDR3 is TGTGCCAGTAGCTCCACCGGGACAGGCTATGGCTACACCTTC.

The table lists this clonotype with many counts. The rearrangement uses TRBV19 and TRBJ1-6; 10 bases are shared with TRBD1. CDR1 and CDR2 (germline): LNHDA, SQIVND (reference sequence). The CDR3 length is 15 residues. Trimming cost V 7 bases and J 7 bases; bases outside gene matches: 7. The CDR3 reads CASTYRTGGNSPLHF. CDR3 DNA: TGTGCCAGTACATACCGGACAGGGGGGAATTCACCCCTCCACTTT. The whole variable domain, remainder taken from reference TRBV19 and TRBJ1-6, is DGGITQSPKYLFRKEGQNVTLSCEQNLNHDAMYWYRQDPGQGLRLIYYSQIVNDFQKGDIAEGYSVSREKKESFPLTVTSAQKNPTAFYLCASTYRTGGNSPLHFGNGTRLTVT.

This clonotype occurred many times. The chain joins TRBV6-1 to TRBJ2-5; 12 nucleotides agree with TRBD1. With 7 bases clipped from V and 4 bases from J, the junction kept 13 bases outside the gene matches. The CDR3 length is 17 residues. Germline V gives CDR1 MNHNS, CDR2 SASEGT. Here the CDR3 reads CASTHGGGQGAGETQYF. CDR3 bases: TGTGCCAGCACTCACGGAGGGGGACAGGGGGCGGGAGAGACCCAGTACTTC.

In this sample, this clonotype turned up a few times. V and J are TRBV15 and TRBJ2-5; D is undetermined. CDR1 is LNHNV, CDR2 YYDKDF, per germline (reference sequence). The CDR3 contains 13 residues. V was clipped by 0 bases and J by 5 bases, with 7 bases between them. The CDR3 sequence: CATSRDLVETQYF. The CDR3 DNA reads TGTGCCACCAGCAGAGACCTTGTGGAGACCCAGTACTTC.